The T cell receptor (beta chain) described here comes from a study of technical replicates of blood from several donors. The V gene lost 0 bases and the J gene lost 8 bases, with 12 bases spanning the gap. The CDR3 totals 14 residues. The germline gives CDR1 LNHNV, CDR2 YYDKDF (reference sequence). Generated by immunoSEQ multiplex PCR, the TCRdb table keeps only in-frame clones and is missing some. This sample has over 55,000 clones; approximately 89% occur once, and the top ten carry over 4.5%. This TCR was sampled from a human donor in good health. Some clones in this sample may be carry-over from other donors' samples. This chain joins TRBV15 and TRBJ2-3, with D possibly being TRBD1 (6 bases). Sequenced: PBMCs. Written as DNA, the CDR3 is TGTGCCACCAGCAGAGATCGGACAGTTGGTACGCAGTATTTT. Residues: CATSRDRTVGTQYF.